Given below is one T cell receptor (beta chain) in context. This sample is drawn from a study of T cell responses to AZD1222 COVID-19 vaccine. Measured with immunoSEQ multiplex PCR; TCRdb has only the in-frame clones, and not every one. The table includes about 120,000 clones, around 92% detected once. The sequence came from an adult in good health. Sequenced here: peripheral blood, sampled on day 0 of AZD1222 vaccination.

DNA of the CDR3: TGTGCCAGCAGTGGGGGAGAGACCCAGTACTTC. Protein sequence: CASSGGETQYF. The V call is TRBV2, the J call TRBJ2-5; D is ambiguous. V lost 4 bases to trimming and J lost 4 bases, with 4 bases between them. The CDR3 is 11 residues long. Germline CDR1 SNHLY, CDR2 FYNNEI.